The sequence of this T cell receptor beta chain was determined in a study of beta chain features in type 1 diabetes. Study findings and constraints: Patients' naive, central memory and regulatory TCRB repertoires appeared more alike than those of healthy donors.

This clone came up many times. Its antigen remains unidentified. Deletions cut 6 bases from V and 2 bases from J, with 15 bases between. The CDR3 extends over 16 amino acids. Germline CDR1 SGHRS, CDR2 YFSETQ. A single heparinised draw of approximately 110 mL on average was taken per donor. The investigators reverse transcribed all of the isolated RNA, so they sequenced expressed TCRB transcripts. The protocol was immunoSEQ multiplex PCR, while the TCRdb copy is restricted to in-frame clones and leaves out a portion. The table has about 340,000 clones, 6.5% to 10% seen once; the top ten hold less than 0.45%.

The V gene is TRBV5-1, the J gene TRBJ2-6; tentatively, D is TRBD1 (6 bases). The receptor comes from a woman younger than 35 in good health. Sequences were obtained from central memory CD4+ T cells from blood. The CDR3 spells CASTSGHPTGANVLTF. The CDR3 nucleotides read TGCGCCAGCACCTCGGGACATCCCACTGGGGCCAACGTCCTGACTTTC. Complete variable domain (other parts from reference TRBV5-1 and TRBJ2-6): KAGVTQTPRYLIKTRGQQVTLSCSPISGHRSVSWYQQTPGQGLQFLFEYFSETQRNKGNFPGRFSGRQFSNSRSEMNVSTLELGDSALYLCASTSGHPTGANVLTFGAGSRLTVL.